What follows are 24 T cell receptor beta chains derived from one specimen sequenced in a study of T-cell memory formation after mild COVID-19. TCRdb reprocessed the 5' RACE reads with MiXCR, giving one entry per CDR3 protein. This table holds 35,000 to 45,000 distinct CDR3 sequences, approximately 7% found once. What was sequenced was PBMCs or a T cell subset sorted from them (not recorded which). Receptors originate from a man aged 18 to 29 who had mild COVID-19 (a few samples of this study predate the infection). Cell type and time point are not known.

This sequence joins TRBV2 and TRBJ1-5, with 7 nucleotides matching TRBD1. CDR3 length equals 14 residues. V was pared by 7 bases and J by 1 base, with 4 bases of the junction left unmatched. The germline V gene encodes CDR1 SNHLY and CDR2 FYNNEI. The CDR3 sequence: CASNGQASNQPQHF. CDR3 DNA sequence: TGTGCCAGCAACGGACAGGCCAGCAATCAGCCCCAGCATTTT.

This clonotype was recorded at least ten times. The chain is built from TRBV4-3 and TRBJ2-1; D might be TRBD1 (7 bases). The germline V gene has CDR1 LGHNA and CDR2 YSLEER. The CDR3 is made up of 17 amino acids. Trimming took 0 bases from V and 8 from J, leaving 20 bases between them. DNA of the CDR3: TGCGCCAGCAGCCAAGATGGTGGAGGGGGCCTTTCATATGAGCAGTTCTTC. It is translated as CASSQDGGGGLSYEQFF.

The rearrangement uses TRBV7-2 and TRBJ2-7, with no clear D. The V end lost 4 bases, the J end lost 3 bases, and 10 bases lay between the germline ends. Per germline, CDR1 SGHTA and CDR2 FQGNSA. The CDR3 spans 13 residues. This chain's CDR3 is CASSYAKNYEQYV. CDR3 in DNA: TGTGCCAGCAGCTACGCAAAAAACTACGAGCAGTACGTC.

This clonotype was picked up a small number of times. This chain connects TRBV5-1 to TRBJ2-3; D is uncertain. Trimming stripped 0 bases from V and 2 bases from J, with 7 bases between. The CDR3 is 14 residues long. CDR1 and CDR2 from the germline V gene are SGHRS and YFSETQ. CDR3 amino acids: CASSLGVPTDTQYF. In DNA, the CDR3 is TGCGCCAGCAGCTTGGGCGTACCCACAGATACGCAGTATTTT. Variable domain in full (rest from reference TRBV5-1 and TRBJ2-3): KAGVTQTPRYLIKTRGQQVTLSCSPISGHRSVSWYQQTPGQGLQFLFEYFSETQRNKGNFPGRFSGRQFSNSRSEMNVSTLELGDSALYLCASSLGVPTDTQYFGPGTRLTVL.

The V gene is TRBV12-3 or TRBV12-4, the J gene TRBJ2-4; 7 bases are shared with TRBD2. Losses at the gene ends were 2 bases for V and 4 bases for J; bases not matched to a gene: 2. The CDR3 is 14 amino acids. Here the CDR3 DNA reads TGTGCCAGCAGTTTACGGGGGGTTAAAAACATTCAGTACTTC. This sequence encodes CASSLRGVKNIQYF.

This clonotype qualifies as medium-sized. The genes are TRBV5-1 and TRBJ2-1, with 7 bases lining up with TRBD2. Per the germline V gene, CDR1 is SGHRS and CDR2 is YFSETQ. Trimming removed 4 bases from V and 2 bases from J; junction bases left unmatched: 3. The CDR3 sequence is 14 residues long. CDR3 DNA sequence: TGCGCCAGCAGCCCCGGGACTACCTACAATGAGCAGTTCTTC. Protein product: CASSPGTTYNEQFF. The whole variable domain, filled in from reference TRBV5-1 and TRBJ2-1, reads KAGVTQTPRYLIKTRGQQVTLSCSPISGHRSVSWYQQTPGQGLQFLFEYFSETQRNKGNFPGRFSGRQFSNSRSEMNVSTLELGDSALYLCASSPGTTYNEQFFGPGTRLTVL.

By share of the sample, this clonotype is medium-sized. The chain employs TRBV6-5 and TRBJ2-5; possibly TRBD1 for D (7 bases). This CDR3 comprises 15 residues. Trimming left V 5 bases short and J 4 bases short, with 17 bases between. The germline V gene encodes CDR1 MNHEY and CDR2 SVGAGI. The CDR3 loop is CASSKGTVGGETQYF. For the CDR3, the DNA is TGTGCCAGCAGTAAGGGGACAGTGGGGGGAGAGACCCAGTACTTC.

V and J are TRBV4-1 and TRBJ2-1; either TRBD1 or TRBD2 may fit D (5 bases each). Trimming removed 3 bases at V and 12 bases at J, with 21 bases between. In germline, CDR1 is MGHRA, CDR2 YSYEKL. The CDR3 has 15 amino acids. The CDR3 DNA follows: TGCGCCAGCAGCCATCTTCCGGGACCCGAAAGGGGGCAGTTCTTC. Residues: CASSHLPGPERGQFF.

The gene calls are TRBV6-5 and TRBJ2-7; 10 nucleotides align to TRBD1. Germline CDR1 MNHEY, CDR2 SVGAGI. J was trimmed by 6 bases and V by 9 bases; bases with no gene match: 8. The CDR3 is 13 amino acids. The chain's CDR3 is CARTGTGDSEQYV. The CDR3 bases are TGTGCCAGAACCGGGACAGGGGATAGCGAGCAGTACGTC.

The V call is TRBV20-1, the J call TRBJ2-3, with 9 bases lining up with TRBD1. Germline V lookup: CDR1 DFQATT, CDR2 SNEGSKA (reference sequence). The CDR3 extends over 16 amino acids. Trimming removed 5 bases from V and 5 bases from J; junction bases left unmatched: 14. In nucleotides, the CDR3 is TGCAGTGCTTTTCCTCCGGGACAGGGCGGACGAGATACGCAGTATTTT. This translates into CSAFPPGQGGRDTQYF.

The V call is TRBV12-3 or TRBV12-4, the J call TRBJ2-2; D is ambiguous. Deletions cut 3 bases from V and 7 bases from J, with 9 bases between. There are 13 residues in the CDR3. The CDR3 DNA sequence: TGTGCCAGCAGTTTCATACCATACGGGGAGCTGTTTTTT. Translated: CASSFIPYGELFF.

CDR3 DNA: TGCGCCAGCAGCTTGGGACCTACAGGGTTCGGTGAAGCTTTCTTT. It is translated as CASSLGPTGFGEAFF. The genes are TRBV5-1 and TRBJ1-1, with a tentative D call TRBD1 (6 bases). The CDR3 length is 15 residues. Germline CDR1 SGHRS, CDR2 YFSETQ. The ends were cut back, 0 bases at V and 7 bases at J, with 16 bases in the middle.

Many counts were recorded for this clonotype. V is TRBV5-5 and J is TRBJ2-3; unclear D gene. CDR1 is SGHKS and CDR2 is YYEKEE in the germline V gene (reference sequence). This CDR3 has 12 amino acids. The V end was cut by 4 bases, the J end by 4 bases, with 7 bases between. CDR3 loop: CASSLPPDTQYF. Written as DNA, the CDR3 is TGTGCCAGCAGCCTGCCCCCAGATACGCAGTATTTT.

This chain connects TRBV5-4 to TRBJ1-5; D ambiguous. The CDR3 length is 12 residues. Trimming took off 4 bases at V and 6 bases at J, with 8 bases between the two ends. Germline V gene lookup returns CDR1 SGHNT and CDR2 YYREEE (reference sequence). The CDR3 reads CASSLDSQPQHF. CDR3 nucleotide sequence: TGTGCCAGCAGCCTGGACTCTCAGCCCCAGCATTTT.

The rearrangement uses TRBV6-2 or TRBV6-3 and TRBJ2-7; 7 positions match TRBD2. This CDR3 is built from 15 residues. V was pared by 5 bases and J by 1 base, with 8 bases of the junction left unmatched. Germline V gives CDR1 MNHEY, CDR2 SVGEGT. The CDR3 DNA is TGTGCCAGCAGTCCAAGCGGGATCTGGTCCTACGAGCAGTACGTC. Protein product: CASSPSGIWSYEQYV.

This rearrangement joins TRBV12-3 or TRBV12-4 to TRBJ1-6; D perhaps matches TRBD1 (5 bases). The V end lost 1 base, the J end lost 14 bases, and 18 bases lay between the germline ends. This CDR3 comprises 15 residues. CDR3: CASSLGASGLITLHF. CDR3 DNA: TGTGCCAGCAGTTTAGGGGCCTCAGGGCTTATTACCCTCCACTTT.

This CDR3 is CASSRDSYNEQFF. CDR3 nucleotide sequence: TGTGCCAGCAGCCGGGACAGTTACAATGAGCAGTTCTTC. V usage is TRBV11-1 and J usage is TRBJ2-1; 7 nucleotides agree with TRBD1. This CDR3 is built from 13 residues. Losses at the gene ends were 5 bases for V and 4 bases for J; bases not matched to a gene: 2. Germline V gene data show CDR1 as SGHAT and CDR2 as FQDESV (reference sequence).

This clonotype was counted between two and nine times. V is TRBV3-2 and J is TRBJ2-3; the D call TRBD2 from the table was never checked on the DNA. TRBV3-2 is a known pseudogene. This CDR3 is 17 amino acids long. DNA of the CDR3: TGTGCCAGCAGCCAAGCCCTGCTAGCGGGGTTGGCAGATACGCAGTATTTT. Translated: CASSQALLAGLADTQYF.

The table lists this clonotype with a few counts. The gene calls are TRBV7-2 and TRBJ2-1; TRBD1 might be the D (6 bases). Trimming removed 1 base at V and 4 bases at J, with 14 bases between. CDR1 is SGHTA, CDR2 FQGNSA, per germline. The CDR3 sequence is 16 residues long. The CDR3 loop is CASSLDRDTNYNEQFF. The CDR3 nucleotides are TGTGCCAGCAGCTTAGATCGGGACACAAATTACAATGAGCAGTTCTTC.

The V and J genes are TRBV7-9 and TRBJ1-5, with D maybe TRBD1 (6 bases). There are 15 residues in the CDR3. CDR1 SEHNR and CDR2 FQNEAQ come from the germline V gene (reference sequence). Trimming pared 0 bases from V and 4 bases from J, leaving 10 bases between. CDR3 region: CASSLAGGRNQPQHF. CDR3 coding DNA: TGTGCCAGCAGCTTAGCCGGGGGGCGGAATCAGCCCCAGCATTTT.

CDR3 residues: CASIGTGNTEAFF. Here the CDR3 DNA reads TGTGCCAGCATCGGGACAGGGAACACTGAAGCTTTCTTT. V is TRBV12-3 or TRBV12-4 and J is TRBJ1-1; TRBD1 agrees at 8 bases. This CDR3 spans 13 amino acids. V lost 7 bases and J lost 1; bases outside the gene matches: 2.

In this sample, this clonotype turned up once. The junction and the germline gene differ at one end; a read error may be behind it. This chain connects TRBV5-1 to TRBJ1-1; D unresolved. The germline V gene encodes CDR1 SGHRS and CDR2 YFSETQ. The CDR3 loop spans 14 amino acids. The CDR3 region is CAISFSTSGFEAFF. The CDR3 coding sequence is TGCGCCATCAGCTTTTCTACCTCGGGGTTCGAAGCTTTCTTT.

The V and J genes are TRBV5-1 and TRBJ1-6; unclear D gene. This CDR3 is 14 amino acids long. From germline, CDR1 is SGHRS and CDR2 YFSETQ. V gave up 4 bases and J gave up 6 bases, with 11 bases separating them. CDR3 DNA: TGCGCCAGCAGCCCTCCGGAGGGTAATTCACCCCTCCACTTT. This gives the protein CASSPPEGNSPLHF.

V is TRBV12-3 or TRBV12-4 and J is TRBJ1-1; D not resolved. The CDR3 loop spans 15 amino acids. The germline V and J ends were trimmed by 8 bases and 4 bases, with 20 bases remaining between them. CDR3 DNA sequence: TGTGCCAGCTCCCTTTGGGGAAGGTCGGGCACTGAAGCTTTCTTT. This encodes CASSLWGRSGTEAFF.